What follows are 31 T cell receptor beta chains derived from one specimen sequenced in a study of blood T cell repertoires in COVID-19. This table comes from immunoSEQ multiplex PCR, and its TCRdb copy is limited to in-frame clones, with some not included. The sample holds about 90,000 clones, 90% seen once. Material for sequencing was peripheral blood. These receptor sequences come from a man aged 50 or older with acute or convalescent COVID-19.

This CDR3 is CSASQIAGSYNEQFF. In DNA form, the CDR3 reads TGCAGTGCTAGTCAAATAGCGGGAAGCTACAATGAGCAGTTCTTC. The chain combines TRBV20-1 with TRBJ2-1; 8 nucleotides line up with TRBD2. Germline V gene sequence: CDR1 DFQATT, CDR2 SNEGSKA (reference sequence). The CDR3 runs 15 residues. V shed 3 bases, J shed 3 bases, and the junction held 7 bases outside the gene matches.

This chain joins TRBV24-1 and TRBJ2-3, with TRBD1 identical over 7 bases. CDR3 size: 14 residues. Germline CDR1 and CDR2: KGHDR and SFDVKD. The V and J ends lost 7 bases and 7 bases, in that order; junction bases with no gene match: 10. The CDR3, as DNA: TGTGCCACCAGAGAGACAGGGTCGGCTCATACGCAGTATTTT. Residues: CATRETGSAHTQYF.

In its sample, this clone was seen a few times. The rearrangement uses TRBV30 and TRBJ1-1, with 7 bases identical to TRBD1. The CDR3 totals 13 residues. J was trimmed by 0 bases and V by 6 bases; bases with no gene match: 4. In germline, CDR1 is GTSNPN, CDR2 SVGIG (reference sequence). The chain's CDR3 is CACLGQLNTEAFF. The CDR3 region has the DNA TGTGCCTGCCTGGGACAGCTGAACACTGAAGCTTTCTTT.

V and J are TRBV7-8 and TRBJ2-5, with 8 nucleotides matching TRBD2. There are 14 residues in the CDR3. From germline, CDR1 is SGHVS and CDR2 FQNEAQ. Germline trimming cut 0 bases from V and 9 bases from J; bases unmatched to any gene: 6. This chain's CDR3 is CASSLAGLALPQYF. CDR3 coding DNA: TGTGCCAGCAGCTTAGCTGGACTAGCCCTCCCCCAGTACTTC.

This chain links TRBV7-6 with TRBJ2-3, with D possibly TRBD1 on 5 matching bases. The CDR3 runs to 13 residues. Germline CDR1 reads SGHVS; CDR2 reads FNYEAQ. V lost 1 base and J 4 bases, leaving 6 bases between the germline ends. The DNA for the CDR3 is TGTGCCAGCAGCTTAGGGGGCCCAGATACGCAGTATTTT. Its protein product is CASSLGGPDTQYF.

This chain joins TRBV30 and TRBJ1-2; the D is unclear. CDR1 and CDR2 from the germline V gene are GTSNPN and SVGIG (reference sequence). Trimming took off 2 bases at V and 8 bases at J, with 12 bases between the two ends. The CDR3 runs to 12 residues. For the CDR3, the DNA is TGTGCCTGGAGTCGGTCTTCACTGGGCTACACCTTC. As protein: CAWSRSSLGYTF.

The chain links TRBV28 to TRBJ1-2; 11 bases align to TRBD1. V trimming: 6 bases; J trimming: 3 bases; junction bases outside the gene matches: 6. CDR1 and CDR2 from the germline V gene are MDHEN and SYDVKM. The CDR3 spans 15 residues. Written as DNA, the CDR3 is TGTGCCAGCAGCGGGACAGGGGGGTTTTACTATGGCTACACCTTC. Translated: CASSGTGGFYYGYTF.

The chain employs TRBV10-2 and TRBJ1-2; 7 bases are shared with TRBD1. The germline CDR1 and CDR2 sequences are WSHSY and SAAADI. The CDR3 is 13 amino acids. J lost 6 bases, V lost 7 bases, and 8 bases had no gene match. Written as DNA, the CDR3 is TGCGCCAGCAATTACAGGGGAGAAGATGGCTACACCTTC. The encoded protein is CASNYRGEDGYTF.

The rearrangement links TRBV12-3 or TRBV12-4 to TRBJ2-1, with TRBD2 matching over 8 bases. J was trimmed by 14 bases and V by 6 bases; bases with no gene match: 6. The CDR3 consists of 11 residues. The CDR3 protein is CASRQREREFF. The CDR3 DNA follows: TGTGCCAGCAGGCAGCGGGAGAGGGAGTTCTTC.

The chain uses TRBV2 and TRBJ2-5; D is perhaps TRBD2 (5 bases). The germline V gene encodes CDR1 SNHLY and CDR2 FYNNEI. The CDR3 has 17 amino acids. The germline V and J ends were trimmed by 0 bases and 8 bases, with 22 bases remaining between them. The CDR3 protein is CASSEALGGRLQGTQYF. The CDR3 DNA reads as TGTGCCAGCAGTGAAGCGCTTGGCGGGCGGTTACAAGGAACCCAGTACTTC.

The chain has TRBV28 and TRBJ2-7, with 12 bases identical to TRBD2. The V and J ends lost 2 bases and 1 base, in that order; junction bases with no gene match: 6. The CDR3 runs to 17 residues. Germline assignment: CDR1 MDHEN and CDR2 SYDVKM. The DNA for the CDR3 is TGTGCCAGCAGTTTACGCCCAGGGACTAGCGGGTCCTACGAGCAGTACTTC. It translates to CASSLRPGTSGSYEQYF. Full variable domain (outside the CDR3, taken from reference TRBV28 and TRBJ2-7): DVKVTQSSRYLVKRTGEKVFLECVQDMDHENMFWYRQDPGLGLRLIYFSYDVKMKEKGDIPEGYSVSREKKERFSLILESASTNQTSMYLCASSLRPGTSGSYEQYFGPGTRLTVT.

V is TRBV30 and J is TRBJ1-2; D is possibly TRBD1 (6 bases). V gave up 4 bases and J gave up 9 bases, with 18 bases separating them. Per the germline V gene, CDR1 is GTSNPN and CDR2 is SVGIG (reference sequence). This CDR3 contains 13 residues. DNA for the CDR3: TGTGCCTGGAAAGGACAGAGGCAGGATAGCTACACCTTC. Its protein product is CAWKGQRQDSYTF.

The chain uses TRBV5-1 and TRBJ2-3; D is unclear. The CDR3 has 14 amino acids. V was pared by 0 bases and J by 3 bases, with 8 bases between. Germline V gives CDR1 SGHRS, CDR2 YFSETQ. CDR3 sequence reads: CASSLVAFTDTQYF. The CDR3 DNA is TGCGCCAGCAGCTTGGTAGCATTTACAGATACGCAGTATTTT.

The chain has TRBV5-5 and TRBJ2-3; 8 nucleotides align to TRBD2. The V gene's germline CDR1 is SGHKS and CDR2 YYEKEE (reference sequence). With 4 bases clipped from V and 4 bases from J, the junction kept 5 bases outside the gene matches. The CDR3 has 14 residues. The CDR3 region is CASSLSGRADTQYF. The CDR3 DNA is TGTGCCAGCAGCCTGAGCGGGAGAGCAGATACGCAGTATTTT.

This chain joins TRBV6-6 and TRBJ1-2, with 10 bases aligning to TRBD1. After removal of 5 bases from V and 2 bases from J, the junction contained 17 bases not matched to a gene. Germline CDR1 and CDR2: MNHNY and SVGAGI (reference sequence). The CDR3 sequence is 19 residues long. The CDR3 DNA reads TGTGCCAGCAGTCAACTCACGACAGGGGGCCAGGATTTCAACTATGGCTACACCTTC. This codes for CASSQLTTGGQDFNYGYTF.

The chain links TRBV27 to TRBJ1-1; 9 nucleotides match TRBD1. This CDR3 comprises 15 residues. From germline, CDR1 is MNHEY and CDR2 SMNVEV (reference sequence). J was trimmed by 5 bases and V by 5 bases; bases with no gene match: 9. CDR3 in DNA: TGTGCCAGCAGTCCCGGGGACAGGGTCGGGACTGAAGCTTTCTTT. It encodes CASSPGDRVGTEAFF.

The genes are TRBV7-6 and TRBJ2-2, with D possibly matching TRBD1 (6 bases). The length of the CDR3 is 17 residues. Trimming stripped 1 base from V and 2 bases from J, with 14 bases between. Germline assignment: CDR1 SGHVS and CDR2 FNYEAQ. CDR3 nucleotides: TGTGCCAGCAGCTTAGGATACAGGGCGTTAAACACCGGGGAGCTGTTTTTT. Its translation is CASSLGYRALNTGELFF.

The J gene is TRBJ2-3, the V gene TRBV5-1; 8 bases fit TRBD2. Germline V CDR1 and CDR2: SGHRS, YFSETQ. The CDR3 totals 16 residues. The junction had 8 bases not matched to a gene; V was cut back by 1 base and J by 4 bases. CDR3 region: CASSLSASGSADTQYF. The CDR3 nucleotides are TGCGCCAGCAGCTTGTCGGCTAGCGGGTCCGCAGATACGCAGTATTTT.

This sequence joins TRBV9 and TRBJ1-2, with D perhaps matching TRBD1 (6 bases). With 4 bases removed from V and 0 bases from J, the gap between germline ends came to 16 bases. CDR3 length equals 16 residues. Germline CDR1 reads SGDLS; CDR2 reads YYNGEE. The DNA of the CDR3 is TGTGCCAGCAGCCGCGGACAGATACCGTCTAACTATGGCTACACCTTC. Protein sequence: CASSRGQIPSNYGYTF.

J is TRBJ1-2 and V is TRBV6-5; weak D call: TRBD1 (6 bases). The length of the CDR3 is 12 residues. Germline V gene data show CDR1 as MNHEY and CDR2 as SVGAGI. V lost 6 bases to trimming and J lost 4 bases, with 9 bases between them. CDR3 amino acids: CASRTGSYGYTF. DNA for the CDR3: TGTGCCAGCAGAACAGGGAGCTATGGCTACACCTTC.

The rearrangement links TRBV27 to TRBJ1-5, with D possibly matching TRBD1 (6 bases). V gave up 1 base and J gave up 4 bases, with 20 bases separating them. Germline assignment: CDR1 MNHEY and CDR2 SMNVEV (reference sequence). This CDR3 is 18 amino acids long. The CDR3 region is CASSLYTPQQGVNQPQHF. CDR3 coding DNA: TGTGCCAGCAGTTTATATACCCCGCAACAGGGAGTAAATCAGCCCCAGCATTTT.

The CDR3 is CASSLGTGVGHEQYF. CDR3 in DNA: TGTGCCAGCAGCTTAGGTACGGGAGTGGGCCACGAGCAGTACTTC. The V call is TRBV7-2, the J call TRBJ2-7; D perhaps matches TRBD2 (6 bases). CDR3 size: 15 residues. V lost 1 base and J 5 bases, leaving 15 bases between the germline ends. CDR1 SGHTA and CDR2 FQGNSA come from the germline V gene.

This chain connects TRBV12-3 or TRBV12-4 to TRBJ2-7; D remains ambiguous. Between the trimmed V and J ends, which lost 2 bases and 1 base, there was a span of 6 bases. The CDR3 totals 13 residues. The CDR3 region is CASSLRHSYEQYF. CDR3 coding DNA: TGTGCCAGCAGTTTACGACATTCCTACGAGCAGTACTTC.

The CDR3 DNA sequence: TGTGCTAGTGGTTCAATTGGACTAATCGGGGACTCCTACGAGCAGTACTTC. Translated, it gives CASGSIGLIGDSYEQYF. The chain uses TRBV12-5 and TRBJ2-7; a possible D gene is TRBD2 (6 bases). The CDR3 loop spans 17 amino acids. The ends were cut back, 4 bases at V and 0 bases at J, with 19 bases in the middle. In germline, CDR1 is LGHNT, CDR2 FRNRAP.

The rearrangement links TRBV30 to TRBJ1-1, with a tentative D call TRBD1 (5 bases). V lost 3 bases and J lost 4, with 15 bases in between. The CDR3 sequence is 14 residues long. CDR1 and CDR2 from the germline V gene are GTSNPN and SVGIG (reference sequence). This chain's CDR3 is CAWRIGARGTEAFF. The CDR3 bases are TGTGCCTGGAGAATCGGGGCGCGGGGCACTGAAGCTTTCTTT.

J is TRBJ1-6 and V is TRBV30; D is ambiguous. This CDR3 contains 12 residues. V lost 5 bases and J 8 bases, leaving 10 bases between the germline ends. Germline V gives CDR1 GTSNPN, CDR2 SVGIG (reference sequence). The CDR3 sequence is CAWGEGDSPLHF. Here the CDR3 DNA reads TGTGCCTGGGGGGAGGGAGATTCACCCCTCCACTTT.

CDR3 residues: CASSPFFTLNTEAFF. As DNA, the CDR3 is TGTGCCAGCAGCCCCTTTTTTACCCTAAACACTGAAGCTTTCTTT. This chain uses TRBV5-5 with TRBJ1-1; D is unclear. V was clipped by 4 bases and J by 2 bases, with 15 bases between them. The CDR3 is 15 amino acids. Germline V lookup: CDR1 SGHKS, CDR2 YYEKEE (reference sequence).

The chain carries TRBV29-1 and TRBJ2-2; D is ambiguous. CDR3 length equals 13 residues. Trimming took off 4 bases at V and 5 bases at J, with 11 bases between the two ends. Germline lookup yields CDR1 SQVTM and CDR2 ANQGSEA. The CDR3 spells CSVVPGRTGELFF. DNA of the CDR3: TGCAGCGTTGTACCGGGTAGGACCGGGGAGCTGTTTTTT.

V is TRBV7-6 and J is TRBJ1-6; 9 bases are a match to TRBD1. In germline, CDR1 is SGHVS, CDR2 FNYEAQ. V shed 4 bases and J 1 base; nucleotides not matched to a gene: 14. There are 20 residues in the CDR3. The CDR3 DNA is TGTGCCAGCAGCTCACTACCAACACTACAGGGGGCGTCCTATAATTCACCCCTCCACTTT. Encoded protein: CASSSLPTLQGASYNSPLHF. The variable domain in full, with the rest retrieved from reference TRBV7-6 and TRBJ1-6, is GAGVSQSPRYKVTKRGQDVALRCDPISGHVSLYWYRQALGQGPEFLTYFNYEAQQDKSGLPNDRFSAERPEGSISTLTIQRTEQRDSAMYRCASSSLPTLQGASYNSPLHFGNGTRLTVT.

This sequence joins TRBV3-1 (or the pseudogene TRBV3-2) and TRBJ2-2; the D is unclear. The V gene's germline CDR1 is LGHDT and CDR2 YNNKEL (reference sequence). V lost 4 bases, J lost 0 bases, and 9 bases lay in between. The length of the CDR3 is 15 residues. CDR3 sequence reads: CASSPPRSNTGELFF. The CDR3 coding sequence is TGTGCCAGCAGCCCCCCGAGATCGAACACCGGGGAGCTGTTTTTT.

V gene TRBV2 combines with J gene TRBJ1-2, with 10 nucleotides matching TRBD1. V was pared by 7 bases and J by 8 bases, with 4 bases of the junction left unmatched. CDR1 is SNHLY, CDR2 FYNNEI, per germline. The CDR3 contains 12 residues. CDR3 amino acids: CASTGQGGGYTF. CDR3 nucleotide sequence: TGTGCCAGCACTGGACAGGGGGGCGGCTACACCTTC.